This T cell receptor (beta chain) was documented in a study of blood T cell repertoires in COVID-19. Turning to the study itself: Samples representing acute and convalescent COVID-19 were sourced from the United States, Italy and Spain. Nucleic acid was either cDNA or gDNA, and it came from T cells, B-cell-depleted T cells, or PBMCs.

Source study methods: Amplification from reference gene primers served as the basis for estimated nucleated cell counts. The method was immunoSEQ multiplex PCR; TCRdb's version includes in-frame clones alone and lacks a portion of them. That table is the source of V, J and clone size, and D and trimming were worked out from the DNA. The sample consists of about 51,000 clones, 86% of them appearing once. The germline CDR1 and CDR2 sequences are SGHNT and YENEEA. V dropped 0 bases and J dropped 4; count of bases not matched to a gene: 8. This CDR3 has 16 residues. The chain is built from TRBV11-3 and TRBJ1-1, with 7 bases aligning to TRBD1. The receptor comes from a man aged 55 to 70 with acute or convalescent COVID-19. The sequenced sample was peripheral blood. The CDR3 sequence: CASSLDFRGLGTEAFF. CDR3 sequence (DNA): TGTGCCAGCAGCTTAGATTTTAGGGGGCTGGGCACTGAAGCTTTCTTT.